The subject of this entry is one T cell receptor (beta chain). There is no known antigen for this receptor. No base quality information exists; no much larger clone differs at one position. The data were taken from a study of cytomegalovirus exposure and HLA in healthy donors (dated by TCRdb to about 2017). General notes on the study: An earlier analysis of several hundred of the donors reported more than 250 Gb of sequence data and some 120 million unique TCR beta sequences from 150 million to 200 million T cells. About 310 gigabases of sequencing data and tens of millions of unique TCR sequences were included in an early release covering about 700 HLA-typed donors. Of the roughly 400 genotyped donors, around 81% fell in the genetic ancestry cluster associated with self-reported Caucasian donors. The study aimed to test whether cataloging public T cell receptors could reveal signatures of past pathogen exposure. The study profiled the T cell repertoires of hundreds of subjects by immunosequencing and related them to cytomegalovirus serostatus. Besides the first cohort of some 670 subjects, a separate validation cohort made up of 120 different subjects was used. The study combined high-throughput TCR immunosequencing, statistical association of individual TCRs with disease status, and machine learning to predict cytomegalovirus infection status. A later analysis re-analyzed previously published TCR beta repertoires from roughly 690 donors and added high-resolution HLA genotyping to study TCR occurrence patterns. The later analysis used no new phenotypic data to find candidate immune exposures, relying instead on TCR beta sequences and their occurrence across donors. An earlier analysis of 587 of the donors used high-throughput TCR beta sequencing to judge whether each TCR beta V gene segment behaved as functional or pseudogenic. Donor age, sex, ethnicity and CMV serostatus were collected together with the repertoire data. Genome-wide SNP genotypes for about 65% of the 666 donors were used in a later genetic analysis, which treated that subset as a discovery cohort. All discovery cohort repertoires had been generated on a single sequencing platform. Class I and class II HLA loci were covered by the typing at four-digit resolution. The number of donors typed differed by locus, with about 629-640 for A, B, C, DRB1 and DQB1, 522 for DQA1, over 600 for DPA1, and some 440 for DPB1. A handful of DR-DQ haplotypes were handled as single units for association and clustering because linkage in the cohort was strong. On average, 235,054 unique TCR beta nucleotide sequences were sequenced per donor among a few hundred genotyped donors of the cohort, with roughly a sixth of those sequences being non-productive. General study outcomes and caveats: Most TCR sequences were seen in very few donors, while some public TCRs were found in many individuals. An earlier analysis of approximately 600 of the donors showed that most TCR beta V segments appeared in productive rearrangements either about 87% or about 30% of the time, which broadly matched IMGT annotations. An association between a missense DCLRE1C variant and V-gene and J-gene trimming of TCR beta chains was found in a later genetic analysis and replicated in an independent cohort. HLA typing was unavailable for some donors at each locus, so association tests used only the typed subset. In vitro tests confirmed that three of the cytomegalovirus-associated TCR beta chains recognize cytomegalovirus antigens. Compared with equally common non-associated chains, HLA-associated TCR beta chains in a later analysis were more clonally expanded and had lower generation probabilities. According to a later analysis, most CMV-associated TCR beta chains appeared to be HLA-restricted, and the HLA associations seemed to be driven largely by CMV exposure. A cluster of highly shared sequence variants was judged likely to represent a technical artifact of the sequencing pipeline. The classifier was reported to diagnose cytomegalovirus status with high specificity and sensitivity in both the original cohort and the validation cohort. This cohort had only TCR beta chains sequenced, and the lack of alpha or paired-chain data limited which features could be detected. The study gave a list of 150 to 200 TCR beta chains associated with cytomegalovirus. A further reported finding was that TCR beta sequences accurately predicted the HLA-A and HLA-B alleles for most subjects in the first cohort. Sequencing depth was assumed to be roughly uniform across donors in the presence/absence analyses, though that assumption may not hold. According to a later analysis, parvovirus B19, influenza, CMV and Epstein-Barr virus appeared linked to several top co-occurrence clusters. A later analysis associated some 17,000 TCR beta sequences with specific HLA alleles at a false discovery rate of 0.05. The only immune exposure information available for the cohort was CMV serostatus. Because counts were too low, approximately 18 rarely observed V segments, including chromosome 9 orphons, were excluded from the earlier analysis of under 650 of the donors. A later analysis found that TCR association rates varied across HLA loci, with DRB1 alleles showing the most associated TCRs and HLA-C alleles the fewest. According to the authors, the approach could potentially be generalized to other disease states and immunological phenotypes. Assigning TCR associations to individual alleles was difficult when HLA alleles, especially DR and DQ, strongly co-occurred. A later genetic analysis reported fewer N-insertions in productive TCRs among donors in an Asian-associated ancestry cluster than the approximately 670-donor mean. Linkage disequilibrium might explain the correlated functional status among segregating V segments, but an unknown experimental factor could not be ruled out.

The cohort consisted of 600 or so healthy bone marrow donors. All cohort members were sampled while nominally healthy, although unrecorded immune exposures were likely present. The donor tested CMV seronegative and was one of the 352 seronegative cohort members. A peripheral blood sample was provided by each donor, and peripheral blood mononuclear cells were used for TCR beta sequencing. The Qiagen DNeasy Blood Extraction Kit was used to extract genomic DNA from the blood cell samples. Library prep was done by the immunoSEQ multiplex PCR assay. A mixture of 60 forward primers for TCR Vbeta segments and 13 reverse primers for TCR Jbeta segments was used in the multiplex PCR. The CDR3 region of rearranged TCR beta genes was amplified from genomic DNA with a multiplex PCR assay. The Illumina HiSeq System was used to sequence the amplified TCR beta libraries as 87-base-pair reads. The authors processed their data as follows. A later analysis tallied 80 million to 95 million unique TCR beta chains across the 700 or so repertoires, and approximately 12 million of those chains were shared by two or more donors. To remove PCR and sequencing errors, raw reads were error-corrected and collapsed into unique sequences using a nearest-neighbor algorithm that merged closely related sequences. Alignment of CDR3 sequences to IMGT reference sequences was used to assign V, D and J gene segments. Each retained sequence needed at least a six-nucleotide match to both a V gene segment and a J gene segment. Rearrangements were classified as productive when the CDR3 lacked stop codons and remained in frame with V and J, and all other rearrangements were classified as non-productive. Following IMGT convention, CDR3 was defined as the stretch from the second conserved V-encoded cysteine up to the conserved J-encoded phenylalanine. In an earlier analysis of around 570 of the donors, sequences lacking an unambiguous match to a single V gene segment were excluded. An earlier analysis of a few hundred of the donors called V segments functional above 56.7% productive rearrangements and segregating when the between-donor standard deviation exceeded 5%. A statistical classification framework was developed to diagnose cytomegalovirus status using the catalog of TCR beta chain sequences. A later analysis assigned V and J genes by comparing TCR nucleotide sequences with IMGT/GENE-DB human TR gene sequences. Using the TCRdist pipeline, a later analysis assigned CDR3 sequences along with most-parsimonious VDJ recombination scenarios. In a later analysis, every TCR beta chain was defined by the combination of its CDR3 amino acid sequence and its V-gene family, and reads without a unique V-gene family were dropped. As a way to deal with suspected cross-contamination and a sequencing artifact, a later analysis dropped 592 nucleotide sequences that were highly shared and had low generation probability. In a later analysis, a clonal expansion index was calculated for each public chain from normalized within-repertoire ranks of inferred template counts. In a later analysis, generation probabilities were computed with a VDJ recombination model fitted to out-of-frame rearrangements, and the resulting probabilities were checked against IGoR. A later analysis scored TCR-TCR, TCR-HLA and TCR-CMV co-occurrence with hypergeometric tests, applying a repertoire-size bias correction to TCR pairs. To estimate false discovery rates, a later analysis permuted the HLA or CMV assignments 20 times. In a later analysis, co-occurring TCRs were grouped using DBSCAN, with TCRdist sequence similarity added in when clustering inside HLA-allele-positive subsets. Repertoires with fewer than 30,000 or more than 120,000 public chains were left out of co-occurrence clustering, as were a few repertoires with anomalous nucleotide sharing. Sourced from immuneACCESS, this table was stored by TCRdb with only in-frame sequences that have V and J called. A share of the clones is absent; for the studies checked, an unresolved V gene accounts for under half, and the remainder has no known explanation. The DNA gave D and trimming, while V, J and clone size come from that table. The sample includes roughly 140,000 clones, with 75% to 90% observed a single time. Clones ranked in the top ten supply about 1.3% of the sample.

This TCR was sampled from a female donor in good health and CMV-seronegative. What was sequenced was PBMCs.

The nucleotide sequence reads TGTGCCAGTAGTGGACGAACAGGGGTTGGCGAGCAGTACTTC. Its coded protein is CASSGRTGVGEQYF. The V gene is TRBV19 and the J gene is TRBJ2-7; a stretch of 7 junction bases matches TRBD1. Trimming takes 5 bases off V and 6 bases off J; junction bases not matched to a gene: 10. From the cysteine up to the phenylalanine, the CDR3 has a length of 14 residues. Solely the CDR3 DNA is kept, with 42 bases framed from the first base. CDR1 is given as LNHDA and CDR2 as SQIVND, both from the germline V gene (reference sequence).